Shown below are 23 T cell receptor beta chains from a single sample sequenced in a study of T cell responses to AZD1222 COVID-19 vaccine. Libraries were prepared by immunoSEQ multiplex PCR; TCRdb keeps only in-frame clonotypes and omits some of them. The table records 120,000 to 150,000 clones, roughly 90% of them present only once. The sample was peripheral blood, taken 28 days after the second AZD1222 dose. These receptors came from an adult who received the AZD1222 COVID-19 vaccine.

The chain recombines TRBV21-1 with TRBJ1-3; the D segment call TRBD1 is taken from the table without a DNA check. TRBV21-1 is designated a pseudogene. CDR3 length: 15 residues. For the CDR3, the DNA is TGTGCCAGCAGCATGGACAGGGGATGTGAAAACACCATATATTTT. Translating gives CASSMDRGCENTIYF.

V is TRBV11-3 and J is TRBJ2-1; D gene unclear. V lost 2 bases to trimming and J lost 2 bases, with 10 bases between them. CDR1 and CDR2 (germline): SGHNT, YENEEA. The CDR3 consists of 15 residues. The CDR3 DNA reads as TGTGCCAGCAGCTTAATGGCTGGTACCTACAATGAGCAGTTCTTC. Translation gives CASSLMAGTYNEQFF.

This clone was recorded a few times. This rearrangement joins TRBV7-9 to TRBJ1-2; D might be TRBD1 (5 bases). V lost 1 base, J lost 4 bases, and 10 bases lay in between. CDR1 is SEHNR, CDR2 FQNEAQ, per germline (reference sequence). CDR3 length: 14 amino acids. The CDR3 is CASSLGGTPYGYTF. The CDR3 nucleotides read TGTGCCAGCAGCTTAGGCGGGACCCCCTATGGCTACACCTTC.

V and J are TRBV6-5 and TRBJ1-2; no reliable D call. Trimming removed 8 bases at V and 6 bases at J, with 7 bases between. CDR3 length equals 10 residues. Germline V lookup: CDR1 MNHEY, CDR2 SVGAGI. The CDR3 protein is CASSLDGYTF. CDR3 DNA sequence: TGTGCCAGCTCGCTGGATGGCTACACCTTC.

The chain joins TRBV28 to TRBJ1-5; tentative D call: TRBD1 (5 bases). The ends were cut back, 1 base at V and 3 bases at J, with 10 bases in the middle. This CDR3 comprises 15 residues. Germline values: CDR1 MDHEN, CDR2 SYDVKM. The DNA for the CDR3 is TGTGCCAGCAGTTTATCCCAGGGAATCAATCAGCCCCAGCATTTT. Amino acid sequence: CASSLSQGINQPQHF.

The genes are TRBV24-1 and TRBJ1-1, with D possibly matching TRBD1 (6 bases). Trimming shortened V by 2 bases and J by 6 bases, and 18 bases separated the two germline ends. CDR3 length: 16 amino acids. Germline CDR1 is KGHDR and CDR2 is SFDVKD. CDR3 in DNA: TGTGCCACCAGTGATTCTCGCAGGGGACTTTACGCTGAAGCTTTCTTT. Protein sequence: CATSDSRRGLYAEAFF.

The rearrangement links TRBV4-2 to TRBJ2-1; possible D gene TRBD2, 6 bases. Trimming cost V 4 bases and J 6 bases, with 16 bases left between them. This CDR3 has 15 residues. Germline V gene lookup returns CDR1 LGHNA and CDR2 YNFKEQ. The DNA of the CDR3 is TGTGCCAGCAGCCGTGGAGGGAGTGAAGTCAATGAGCAGTTCTTC. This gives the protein CASSRGGSEVNEQFF.

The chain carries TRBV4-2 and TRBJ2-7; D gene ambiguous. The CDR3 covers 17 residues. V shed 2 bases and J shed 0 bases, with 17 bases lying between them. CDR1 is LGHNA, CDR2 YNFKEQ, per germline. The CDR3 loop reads CASSQTADTPASYEQYF. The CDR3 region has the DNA TGTGCCAGCAGCCAAACCGCTGACACCCCGGCCTCCTACGAGCAGTACTTC.

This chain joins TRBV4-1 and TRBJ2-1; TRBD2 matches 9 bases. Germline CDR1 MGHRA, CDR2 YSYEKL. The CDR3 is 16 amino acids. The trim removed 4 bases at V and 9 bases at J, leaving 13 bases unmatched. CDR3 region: CASSPTPGGRVGEQFF. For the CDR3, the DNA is TGCGCCAGCAGCCCAACCCCAGGCGGGAGGGTTGGTGAGCAGTTCTTC.

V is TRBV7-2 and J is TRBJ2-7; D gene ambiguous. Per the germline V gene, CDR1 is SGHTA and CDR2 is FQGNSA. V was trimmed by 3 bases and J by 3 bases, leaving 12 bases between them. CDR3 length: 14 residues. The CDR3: CASSFDFTVYEQYF. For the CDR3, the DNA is TGTGCCAGCAGCTTTGATTTCACAGTCTACGAGCAGTACTTC.

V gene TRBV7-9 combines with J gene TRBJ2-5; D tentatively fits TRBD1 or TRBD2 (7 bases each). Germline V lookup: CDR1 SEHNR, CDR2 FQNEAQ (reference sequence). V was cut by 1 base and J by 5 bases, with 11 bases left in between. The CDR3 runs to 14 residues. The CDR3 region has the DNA TGTGCCAGCAGCTTAGGGGAGGGGGCCGAGACCCAGTACTTC. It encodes CASSLGEGAETQYF.

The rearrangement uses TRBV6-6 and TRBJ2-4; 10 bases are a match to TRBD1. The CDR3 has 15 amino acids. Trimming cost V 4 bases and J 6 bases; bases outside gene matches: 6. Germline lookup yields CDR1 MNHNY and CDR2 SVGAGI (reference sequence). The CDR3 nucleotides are TGTGCCAGCAGTTCCACCTGGGACAGGGGAAACATTCAGTACTTC. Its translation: CASSSTWDRGNIQYF.

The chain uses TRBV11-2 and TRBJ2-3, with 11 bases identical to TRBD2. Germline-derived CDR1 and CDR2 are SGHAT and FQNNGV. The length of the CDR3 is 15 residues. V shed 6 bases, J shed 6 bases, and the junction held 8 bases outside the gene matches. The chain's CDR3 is CASRGLAGPRDTQYF. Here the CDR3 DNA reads TGTGCCAGCAGAGGACTAGCGGGCCCCCGGGATACGCAGTATTTT. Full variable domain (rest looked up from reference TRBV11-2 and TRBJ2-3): EAGVAQSPRYKIIEKRQSVAFWCNPISGHATLYWYQQILGQGPKLLIQFQNNGVVDDSQLPKDRFSAERLKGVDSTLKIQPAKLEDSAVYLCASRGLAGPRDTQYFGPGTRLTVL.

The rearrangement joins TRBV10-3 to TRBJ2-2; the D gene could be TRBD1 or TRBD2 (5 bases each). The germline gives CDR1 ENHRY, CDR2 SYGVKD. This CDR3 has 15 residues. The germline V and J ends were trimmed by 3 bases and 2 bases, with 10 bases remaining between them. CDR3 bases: TGTGCCATCAGTGACAGGGAGTTCAACACCGGGGAGCTGTTTTTT. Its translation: CAISDREFNTGELFF.

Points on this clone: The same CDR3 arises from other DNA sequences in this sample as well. CDR3 coding DNA: TGTGCCAGTAGTATAGTAGCGGGAGGGTACGAGCAGTACTTC. It specifies CASSIVAGGYEQYF. The chain recombines TRBV19 with TRBJ2-7, with 11 bases fitting TRBD2. The CDR3 covers 14 residues. Looked up from germline, CDR1 is LNHDA and CDR2 is SQIVND (reference sequence). The V and J ends lost 1 base and 4 bases, in that order; junction bases with no gene match: 0. Using reference TRBV19 and TRBJ2-7 for the parts outside the CDR3, the full variable domain is DGGITQSPKYLFRKEGQNVTLSCEQNLNHDAMYWYRQDPGQGLRLIYYSQIVNDFQKGDIAEGYSVSREKKESFPLTVTSAQKNPTAFYLCASSIVAGGYEQYFGPGTRLTVT.

The CDR3 nucleotides are TGTGCCAGCAGCAGTTTCAGATTCGCAGGACGGGTTGAAGCTTTCTTT. It specifies CASSSFRFAGRVEAFF. This chain connects TRBV7-8 to TRBJ1-1; D is unclear. Germline-derived CDR1 and CDR2 are SGHVS and FQNEAQ. This CDR3 comprises 16 residues. V was clipped by 5 bases and J by 7 bases, with 23 bases between them.

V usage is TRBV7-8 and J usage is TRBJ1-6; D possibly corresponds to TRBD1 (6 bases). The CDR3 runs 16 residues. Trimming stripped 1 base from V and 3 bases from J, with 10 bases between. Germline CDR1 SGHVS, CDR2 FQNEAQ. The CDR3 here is CASSLVAGVYNSPLHF. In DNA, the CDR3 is TGTGCCAGCAGCTTAGTGGCAGGGGTCTATAATTCACCCCTCCACTTT.

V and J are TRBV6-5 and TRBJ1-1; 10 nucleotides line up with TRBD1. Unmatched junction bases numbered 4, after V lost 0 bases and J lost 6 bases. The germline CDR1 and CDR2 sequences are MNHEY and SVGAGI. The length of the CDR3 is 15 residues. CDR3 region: CASSYSTGGPPEAFF. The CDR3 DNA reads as TGTGCCAGCAGTTACTCGACAGGGGGCCCCCCTGAAGCTTTCTTT.

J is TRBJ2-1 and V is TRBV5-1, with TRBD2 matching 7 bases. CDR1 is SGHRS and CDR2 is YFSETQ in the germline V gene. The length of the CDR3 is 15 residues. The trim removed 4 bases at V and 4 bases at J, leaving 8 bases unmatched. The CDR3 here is CASSHDLAAYNEQFF. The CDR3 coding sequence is TGCGCCAGCAGCCATGATCTAGCGGCATACAATGAGCAGTTCTTC. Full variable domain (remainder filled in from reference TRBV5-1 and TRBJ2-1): KAGVTQTPRYLIKTRGQQVTLSCSPISGHRSVSWYQQTPGQGLQFLFEYFSETQRNKGNFPGRFSGRQFSNSRSEMNVSTLELGDSALYLCASSHDLAAYNEQFFGPGTRLTVL.

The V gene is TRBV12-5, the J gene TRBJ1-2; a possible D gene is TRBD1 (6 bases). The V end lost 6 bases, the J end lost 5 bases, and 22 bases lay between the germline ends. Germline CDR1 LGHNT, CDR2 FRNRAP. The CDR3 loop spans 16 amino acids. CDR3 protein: CASGTTGQGLSYGYTF. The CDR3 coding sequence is TGTGCTAGTGGAACTACGGGCCAGGGGTTGTCTTATGGCTACACCTTC.

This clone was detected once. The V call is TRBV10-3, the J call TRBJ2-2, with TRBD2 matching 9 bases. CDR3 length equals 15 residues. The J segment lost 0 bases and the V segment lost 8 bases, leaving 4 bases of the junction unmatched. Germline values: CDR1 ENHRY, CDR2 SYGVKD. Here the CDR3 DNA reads TGTGCCATCCTAGCGGGACCCTCGAACACCGGGGAGCTGTTTTTT. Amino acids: CAILAGPSNTGELFF.

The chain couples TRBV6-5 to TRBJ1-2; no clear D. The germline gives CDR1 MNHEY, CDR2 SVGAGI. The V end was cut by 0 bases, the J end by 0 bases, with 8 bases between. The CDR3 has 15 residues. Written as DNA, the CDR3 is TGTGCCAGCAGTTACTCTGCTCACCCTAACTATGGCTACACCTTC. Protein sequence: CASSYSAHPNYGYTF.

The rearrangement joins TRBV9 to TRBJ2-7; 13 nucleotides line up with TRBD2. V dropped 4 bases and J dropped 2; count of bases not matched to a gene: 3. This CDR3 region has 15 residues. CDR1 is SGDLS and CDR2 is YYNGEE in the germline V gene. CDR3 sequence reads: CASSRTSGRAYEQYF. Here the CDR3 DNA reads TGTGCCAGCAGCCGTACTAGCGGGAGGGCCTACGAGCAGTACTTC.